This T cell receptor beta chain was recorded in a study of control samples from healthy donors and cancer patients. Some clones are missing from TCRdb's copy, which holds only in-frame ones; the method was immunoSEQ multiplex PCR. The sample includes about 130,000 clones, around 90% of them seen just once. The CDR3 totals 15 residues. In germline, CDR1 is SGHAT, CDR2 FQNNGV. V gave up 1 base and J gave up 7 bases, with 13 bases separating them. This sequence originates from a man aged 18 to 29 in good health. The gene calls are TRBV11-2 and TRBJ1-4; no clear D gene. Sequenced material: blood. The CDR3 loop is CASSLVDPWGEKLFF. The CDR3, as DNA: TGTGCCAGCAGCTTAGTAGATCCCTGGGGTGAAAAACTGTTTTTT.